The rows below give T cell receptor beta chains drawn from one sample of a study of T cells in Graves' hyperthyroidism and ophthalmopathy. TCRdb fed the multiplex PCR reads into MiXCR, producing one record per CDR3 protein. Of around 690,000 distinct CDR3 sequences detected, around 21% appear once; the ten largest clones hold 34%. Source material: blood. The receptors were gathered from a man aged 25 to 40 with Graves' ophthalmopathy. CDR3s include the opening cysteine and the closing phenylalanine or tryptophan. Each record gives: V gene, CDR3 length, D gene, clone size, J gene, CDR3 DNA, CDR3 protein. The D gene is left open where the match is weak. The size field is filled for only some rows; it gives once, few, many or a size class.

V: TRBV29-1; length: 13; D: TRBD1; size: NA; J: TRBJ2-7; DNA: TGCAGCGTTGGGGACAGGGGGTTCTACGAGCAGTACTTC; CDR3: CSVGDRGFYEQYF
V: TRBV10-1; length: 14; D: NA; size: few; J: TRBJ2-3; DNA: TGCGCCAGCAGTGAGTCGATAAAAACAGATACGCAGTATTTT; CDR3: CASSESIKTDTQYF
V: TRBV7-8; length: 15; D: NA; size: many; J: TRBJ2-7; DNA: TGTGCCAGCAGCGGTGGGACGACCCTAGGGGACGAGCAGTACTTC; CDR3: CASSGGTTLGDEQYF
V: TRBV4-1; length: 15; D: TRBD1; size: few; J: TRBJ2-7; DNA: TGCGCCAGCAGCCAAAGGACAGGGGGCTTCGACGAGCAGTACTTC; CDR3: CASSQRTGGFDEQYF
V: TRBV28; length: 15; D: TRBD1; size: many; J: TRBJ2-3; DNA: TGTGCCAGCGGGGGACAGGGGTCTAGCACAGATACGCAGTATTTT; CDR3: CASGGQGSSTDTQYF
V: TRBV2; length: 10; D: NA; size: many; J: TRBJ2-3; DNA: TGTGCCAGCAAAACAGATACGCAGTATTTT; CDR3: CASKTDTQYF
V: TRBV10-3; length: 13; D: TRBD2; size: many; J: TRBJ2-7; DNA: TGTGCCATCAGTGGTAGCGGGAGTGGCGAGCAGTACTTC; CDR3: CAISGSGSGEQYF
V: TRBV9; length: 15; D: TRBD2; size: NA; J: TRBJ2-1; DNA: TGTGCCAGCAGCGTAGTGGGGAGGGCCGGCAATGAGCAGTTCTTC; CDR3: CASSVVGRAGNEQFF
V: TRBV9; length: 14; D: NA; size: few; J: TRBJ2-2; DNA: TGTGCCAGCAGCTCCCAAGGAGGGCTCGGGGAGCTGTTTTTT; CDR3: CASSSQGGLGELFF
V: TRBV20-1; length: 13; D: NA; size: NA; J: TRBJ2-7; DNA: TGCAGTCTCCCGACAGCCCGGTCCTACGAGCAGTACTTC; CDR3: CSLPTARSYEQYF
V: TRBV12-3/TRBV12-4; length: 15; D: NA; size: few; J: TRBJ1-3; DNA: TGTGCCAGCAGCAAGGTTCGGATGGGGGGAAACACCATATATTTT; CDR3: CASSKVRMGGNTIYF
V: TRBV6-1; length: 15; D: TRBD1; size: few; J: TRBJ1-1; DNA: TGTGCCAGCAGGGAGCCGGGACAGGGGGATACTGAAGCTTTCTTT; CDR3: CASREPGQGDTEAFF
V: TRBV7-3; length: 18; D: TRBD2; size: many; J: TRBJ2-1; DNA: TGTGCCAGCAGCGACCAGGGTAGCGGGATGCGCTCCTACAATGAGCAGTTCTTC; CDR3: CASSDQGSGMRSYNEQFF
V: TRBV5-1; length: 16; D: TRBD2; size: NA; J: TRBJ2-2; DNA: TGCGCCAGCAGGCCTACTAGCGGGTCGAACACCGGGGAGCTGTTTTTT; CDR3: CASRPTSGSNTGELFF
V: TRBV18; length: 14; D: TRBD2; size: NA; J: TRBJ2-7; DNA: TGTGCCAGCTCATCGACTAGCGACTCCTACGAGCAGTACTTC; CDR3: CASSSTSDSYEQYF
V: TRBV2; length: 14; D: TRBD1; size: many; J: TRBJ2-2; DNA: TGTGCCAGCAGTGGACAGGGAGACACCGGGGAGCTGTTTTTT; CDR3: CASSGQGDTGELFF
V: TRBV6-1; length: 14; D: NA; size: NA; J: TRBJ2-3; DNA: TGTGCCAGCAGTGAAAACGGGGCCGCAGATACGCAGTATTTT; CDR3: CASSENGAADTQYF
V: TRBV28; length: 14; D: NA; size: NA; J: TRBJ2-2; DNA: TGTGCCAGTTTTATAGGGGGATCGACCGGGGAGCTGTTTTTT; CDR3: CASFIGGSTGELFF
V: TRBV19; length: 13; D: NA; size: NA; J: TRBJ1-5; DNA: TGTGCCAGAAGGACAGCCCTGTATCAGCCCCAGCATTTT; CDR3: CARRTALYQPQHF
V: TRBV12-3/TRBV12-4; length: 15; D: NA; size: many; J: TRBJ2-1; DNA: TGTGCCAGCAGTGTCGACTACTACTCCTACAATGAGCAGTTCTTC; CDR3: CASSVDYYSYNEQFF
V: TRBV12-3/TRBV12-4; length: 12; D: NA; size: many; J: TRBJ2-3; DNA: TGTGCCAGCAACCTCGATACAGATACGCAGTATTTT; CDR3: CASNLDTDTQYF
V: TRBV5-1; length: 15; D: NA; size: NA; J: TRBJ1-4; DNA: TGCGCCAGCAGCCCGGACAGACCAACTAATGAAAAACTGTTTTTT; CDR3: CASSPDRPTNEKLFF
V: TRBV7-2; length: 13; D: TRBD1; size: few; J: TRBJ1-1; DNA: TGTGCCAGCAGGCGACAGGGGTACACTGAAGCTTTCTTT; CDR3: CASRRQGYTEAFF
V: TRBV28; length: 16; D: TRBD2; size: many; J: TRBJ2-7; DNA: TGTGCCAGCAGTTTGGGGTCTAGCGGTAACTCCTACGAGCAGTACTTC; CDR3: CASSLGSSGNSYEQYF
V: TRBV28; length: 17; D: NA; size: NA; J: TRBJ1-6; DNA: TGTGCCAGCAGTATACAAATCGCCTACTCCTATAATTCACCCCTCCACTTT; CDR3: CASSIQIAYSYNSPLHF
V: TRBV27; length: 20; D: TRBD2; size: many; J: TRBJ2-3; DNA: TGTGCCAGCAGTCCGCCGGTCCCGGGACTAGCGCGCCCCAGCACAGATACGCAGTATTTT; CDR3: CASSPPVPGLARPSTDTQYF
V: TRBV4-2; length: 15; D: NA; size: NA; J: TRBJ2-7; DNA: TGTGCCAGCAGCCAAGAGCGGAGCGTCTCCTACGAGCAGTACTTC; CDR3: CASSQERSVSYEQYF
V: TRBV10-3; length: 16; D: NA; size: NA; J: TRBJ2-1; DNA: TGTGCCATCAGTGAGTTCGGGGGAGGTTCGTACAATGAGCAGTTCTTC; CDR3: CAISEFGGGSYNEQFF
V: TRBV6-5; length: 16; D: NA; size: NA; J: TRBJ1-1; DNA: TGTGCCAGCAGTTACACCCCTGGGACGGGAGGGACTGAAGCTTTCTTT; CDR3: CASSYTPGTGGTEAFF
V: TRBV11-2; length: 16; D: TRBD2; size: many; J: TRBJ2-3; DNA: TGTGCCAGCAGCTTAGCAGCGGGAGTAACGGGGGATACGCAGTATTTT; CDR3: CASSLAAGVTGDTQYF
V: TRBV18; length: 12; D: NA; size: NA; J: TRBJ2-1; DNA: TGTGCCAACTCACCCCTCACGAATGAGCAGTTCTTC; CDR3: CANSPLTNEQFF
V: TRBV20-1; length: 13; D: TRBD1; size: many; J: TRBJ2-7; DNA: TGCAGTGCCAGGAGACAGGGCTCCTACGAGCAGTACTTC; CDR3: CSARRQGSYEQYF
V: TRBV2; length: 15; D: TRBD2; size: NA; J: TRBJ2-7; DNA: TGTGCCAGCAGTGAACGGGGGACTAGCGGTTACGAGCAGTACTTC; CDR3: CASSERGTSGYEQYF
V: TRBV15; length: 15; D: TRBD2; size: NA; J: TRBJ2-7; DNA: TGTGCCACCAGCAGAGATCAGGGACTAGCTCACGAGCAGTACTTC; CDR3: CATSRDQGLAHEQYF
V: TRBV2; length: 16; D: TRBD1; size: NA; J: TRBJ2-3; DNA: TGTGCCAGCAGTGAATTTACAGGGGCAACGCGAGATACGCAGTATTTT; CDR3: CASSEFTGATRDTQYF
V: TRBV15; length: 17; D: NA; size: few; J: TRBJ2-3; DNA: TGTGCCACCAGCAGAGACGCCCGGGGGCCGGTGACAGATACGCAGTATTTT; CDR3: CATSRDARGPVTDTQYF
V: TRBV7-6; length: 19; D: NA; size: few; J: TRBJ2-1; DNA: TGTGCCAGCAGCTTAGCGCGGCGGGGTCCAAGGAGCTCCTACAATGAGCAGTTCTTC; CDR3: CASSLARRGPRSSYNEQFF
V: TRBV10-3; length: 14; D: NA; size: NA; J: TRBJ2-7; DNA: TGTGCCATCAGTGACCCGGGGGGCGGGTACGAGCAGTACTTC; CDR3: CAISDPGGGYEQYF
V: TRBV4-2; length: 13; D: TRBD2; size: NA; J: TRBJ2-1; DNA: TGTGCCAGCAGCCATTTAGCGGGAGATGAGCAGTTCTTC; CDR3: CASSHLAGDEQFF
V: TRBV30; length: 12; D: NA; size: few; J: TRBJ2-3; DNA: TGTGCCTGGGCAAAGATTTCAGATACGCAGTATTTT; CDR3: CAWAKISDTQYF
V: TRBV4-2; length: 18; D: TRBD2; size: few; J: TRBJ2-2; DNA: TGTGCCAGCAGCCAGGACCGTCTAGCGGGAGCGAACACCGGGGAGCTGTTTTTT; CDR3: CASSQDRLAGANTGELFF
V: TRBV20-1; length: 18; D: TRBD2; size: NA; J: TRBJ2-5; DNA: TGCAGCCTTGTGGCCGGGGGGGAGACTAGCGGAGGGCTGGAGACCCAGTACTTC; CDR3: CSLVAGGETSGGLETQYF
V: TRBV28; length: 14; D: NA; size: few; J: TRBJ1-5; DNA: TGTGCCAGCAGTTTATGGGGGGGGAATCAGCCCCAGCATTTT; CDR3: CASSLWGGNQPQHF
V: TRBV7-3; length: 14; D: NA; size: NA; J: TRBJ2-7; DNA: TGTGCCAGCAGCCCGGGGGTGGAACGGAACGAGCAGTACTTC; CDR3: CASSPGVERNEQYF
V: TRBV11-2; length: 15; D: NA; size: few; J: TRBJ1-6; DNA: TGTGCCAGCAGCCAGCGTAACGGCGGCGATTCACCCCTCCACTTT; CDR3: CASSQRNGGDSPLHF
V: TRBV6-1; length: 16; D: NA; size: few; J: TRBJ1-3; DNA: TGTGCCAGCACAAAAGGGGGTCCCAGGGCTGGAAACACCATATATTTT; CDR3: CASTKGGPRAGNTIYF
V: TRBV7-6; length: 13; D: TRBD1; size: few; J: TRBJ1-2; DNA: TGTGCCAGCAGCGAGGACAGGGGTAATGGCTACACCTTC; CDR3: CASSEDRGNGYTF
V: TRBV2; length: 11; D: NA; size: many; J: TRBJ1-2; DNA: TGTGCCAGCAGTGGCAACTATGGCTACACCTTC; CDR3: CASSGNYGYTF
V: TRBV20-1; length: 11; D: NA; size: few; J: TRBJ2-3; DNA: TGCAGTGCTAGAGAACACGGTACGCAGTATTTT; CDR3: CSAREHGTQYF
V: TRBV27; length: 14; D: TRBD1; size: few; J: TRBJ1-6; DNA: TGTGCCAGCAGGGCGACAGGGCGAGGATCACCCCTCCACTTT; CDR3: CASRATGRGSPLHF
V: TRBV12-3/TRBV12-4; length: 13; D: NA; size: many; J: TRBJ1-2; DNA: TGTGCCAGCAGCTCAACGGGGAGAACTGGCTACACCTTC; CDR3: CASSSTGRTGYTF
V: TRBV15; length: 13; D: NA; size: few; J: TRBJ1-5; DNA: TGTGCCACCACCCTGAGGGGCAATCAGCCCCAGCATTTT; CDR3: CATTLRGNQPQHF
V: TRBV10-3; length: 12; D: NA; size: NA; J: TRBJ2-5; DNA: TGTGCCATCAAGGCACCAGGAGAGACCCAGTACTTC; CDR3: CAIKAPGETQYF
V: TRBV28; length: 16; D: TRBD1; size: many; J: TRBJ1-2; DNA: TGTGCCAGCAGTTTAAACCTACAGGGGCTGAACTATGGCTACACCTTC; CDR3: CASSLNLQGLNYGYTF